The rows below give T cell receptor beta chains drawn from one sample of a study of blood T cell repertoires in COVID-19. The table came from immunoSEQ multiplex PCR; TCRdb's copy has only in-frame clones and leaves some out. Of about 120,000 clones listed, around 80% are singletons. Source material: peripheral blood. The receptors originated from an older man with acute or convalescent COVID-19. The CDR3 runs from the conserved cysteine through the conserved F or W. The order of the fields is D gene, clone size, V gene, J gene, CDR3 protein, CDR3 DNA. A D gene is named only where the DNA matches it firmly. Clone size is shown for a subset of rows, as once, few, many or a class of expanded clone.

d_call: TRBD1
clone_size: .
v_call: TRBV19
j_call: TRBJ2-7
cdr3_aa: CASSPGQAVSYEQYF
cdr3_nt: TGTGCCAGTAGTCCGGGACAGGCGGTCTCCTACGAGCAGTACTTC

d_call: .
clone_size: once
v_call: TRBV27
j_call: TRBJ2-2
cdr3_aa: CASRIVGGELFF
cdr3_nt: TGTGCCAGCAGGATAGTTGGCGGGGAGCTGTTTTTT

d_call: TRBD1
clone_size: .
v_call: TRBV9
j_call: TRBJ1-1
cdr3_aa: CASSVRDRNPNTEAFF
cdr3_nt: TGTGCCAGCAGCGTACGGGACAGGAATCCGAACACTGAAGCTTTCTTT

d_call: .
clone_size: few
v_call: TRBV2
j_call: TRBJ1-1
cdr3_aa: CASSETPGYTEAFF
cdr3_nt: TGTGCCAGCAGTGAAACCCCCGGGTACACTGAAGCTTTCTTT

d_call: .
clone_size: .
v_call: TRBV6-2/TRBV6-3
j_call: TRBJ2-5
cdr3_aa: CASSYLLYQETQYF
cdr3_nt: TGTGCCAGCAGTTACTTACTGTACCAAGAGACCCAGTACTTC

d_call: TRBD1
clone_size: .
v_call: TRBV3-1/TRBV3-2
j_call: TRBJ1-2
cdr3_aa: CASSQDWDRFNYGYTF
cdr3_nt: TGTGCCAGCAGCCAAGATTGGGACAGGTTCAACTATGGCTACACCTTC

d_call: .
clone_size: .
v_call: TRBV19
j_call: TRBJ2-7
cdr3_aa: CASSISLYYEQYF
cdr3_nt: TGTGCCAGTAGTATCTCCCTCTACTACGAGCAGTACTTC

d_call: .
clone_size: .
v_call: TRBV5-1
j_call: TRBJ1-3
cdr3_aa: CASSLAGNPGNTIYF
cdr3_nt: TGCGCCAGCAGCTTGGCCGGGAATCCTGGAAACACCATATATTTT

d_call: TRBD1
clone_size: .
v_call: TRBV6-5
j_call: TRBJ2-3
cdr3_aa: CASSYGGQGTDTQYF
cdr3_nt: TGTGCCAGCAGCTACGGCGGACAGGGAACAGATACGCAGTATTTT

d_call: .
clone_size: once
v_call: TRBV4-1
j_call: TRBJ1-5
cdr3_aa: CPKPDQPQHF
cdr3_nt: TGTCCCAAGCCGGATCAGCCCCAGCATTTT

d_call: .
clone_size: .
v_call: TRBV5-1
j_call: TRBJ1-5
cdr3_aa: CASSLVAGRTETQHF
cdr3_nt: TGCGCCAGCAGCTTGGTAGCCGGTAGAACGGAGACCCAGCATTTT

d_call: TRBD1
clone_size: .
v_call: TRBV19
j_call: TRBJ1-2
cdr3_aa: CASSPRDSYGYTF
cdr3_nt: TGTGCCAGTAGTCCAAGGGACAGCTATGGCTACACCTTC

d_call: .
clone_size: .
v_call: TRBV7-9
j_call: TRBJ1-1
cdr3_aa: CASSLETGMNTEAFF
cdr3_nt: TGTGCCAGCAGCTTAGAGACAGGAATGAACACTGAAGCTTTCTTT

d_call: TRBD1
clone_size: .
v_call: TRBV7-6
j_call: TRBJ2-3
cdr3_aa: CASSQRGGALTDTQYF
cdr3_nt: TGTGCCAGCAGCCAGCGAGGGGGCGCATTAACAGATACGCAGTATTTT

d_call: .
clone_size: .
v_call: TRBV28
j_call: TRBJ1-5
cdr3_aa: CASISTAGQPQHF
cdr3_nt: TGTGCCAGCATTTCCACGGCGGGACAGCCCCAGCATTTT

d_call: TRBD1
clone_size: .
v_call: TRBV15
j_call: TRBJ1-2
cdr3_aa: CATSRAGGASYGYTF
cdr3_nt: TGTGCCACCAGCAGAGCAGGGGGCGCGTCCTATGGCTACACCTTC

d_call: TRBD1
clone_size: .
v_call: TRBV28
j_call: TRBJ1-2
cdr3_aa: CASSFPQGAPGGYTF
cdr3_nt: TGTGCCAGCAGTTTCCCACAGGGGGCGCCGGGTGGCTACACCTTC

d_call: TRBD1
clone_size: .
v_call: TRBV10-3
j_call: TRBJ2-3
cdr3_aa: CAIRRTGPTSTDTQYF
cdr3_nt: TGTGCCATTAGAAGGACAGGCCCTACTAGCACAGATACGCAGTATTTT

d_call: TRBD1
clone_size: once
v_call: TRBV12-3/TRBV12-4
j_call: TRBJ1-2
cdr3_aa: CASSWTGDYGYTF
cdr3_nt: TGTGCCAGCAGTTGGACAGGGGACTATGGCTACACCTTC

d_call: .
clone_size: .
v_call: TRBV19
j_call: TRBJ1-5
cdr3_aa: CASSLEAGYSNQPQHF
cdr3_nt: TGTGCCAGTAGTCTTGAGGCAGGGTACAGCAATCAGCCCCAGCATTTT

d_call: TRBD2
clone_size: .
v_call: TRBV7-2
j_call: TRBJ2-3
cdr3_aa: CASSSLAGGPTDTQYF
cdr3_nt: TGTGCCAGCAGCTCGTTAGCGGGAGGGCCCACAGATACGCAGTATTTT

d_call: TRBD1
clone_size: .
v_call: TRBV5-6
j_call: TRBJ2-3
cdr3_aa: CASSSGTGHADTQYF
cdr3_nt: TGTGCCAGCAGCTCCGGGACAGGGCATGCAGATACGCAGTATTTT

d_call: .
clone_size: once
v_call: TRBV5-1
j_call: TRBJ1-1
cdr3_aa: CASSVGGTMNTEAFF
cdr3_nt: TGCGCCAGCAGCGTTGGGGGCACCATGAACACTGAAGCTTTCTTT

d_call: .
clone_size: .
v_call: TRBV28
j_call: TRBJ1-1
cdr3_aa: CASSSPQATNTEAFF
cdr3_nt: TGTGCCAGCAGTTCGCCCCAGGCGACGAACACTGAAGCTTTCTTT

d_call: TRBD2
clone_size: .
v_call: TRBV3-1/TRBV3-2
j_call: TRBJ2-4
cdr3_aa: CASSQVTSGGEGTGNIQYF
cdr3_nt: TGTGCCAGCAGCCAAGTTACTAGCGGGGGGGAAGGGACGGGAAACATTCAGTACTTC

d_call: TRBD1
clone_size: .
v_call: TRBV28
j_call: TRBJ1-1
cdr3_aa: CASFTGGIGDTEAFF
cdr3_nt: TGTGCCAGCTTCACAGGGGGCATCGGCGACACTGAAGCTTTCTTT

d_call: .
clone_size: .
v_call: TRBV18
j_call: TRBJ1-1
cdr3_aa: CASSPPSYPEAFF
cdr3_nt: TGTGCCAGCTCACCACCGTCCTACCCTGAAGCTTTCTTT

d_call: .
clone_size: once
v_call: TRBV7-3
j_call: TRBJ2-3
cdr3_aa: CASQRAAGGGTDTQYF
cdr3_nt: TGTGCCAGCCAGCGGGCAGCGGGCGGCGGCACAGATACGCAGTATTTT

d_call: TRBD2
clone_size: .
v_call: TRBV6-6
j_call: TRBJ2-7
cdr3_aa: CASSYASGRSTYEQYF
cdr3_nt: TGTGCCAGCAGTTACGCTAGCGGGAGAAGTACCTACGAGCAGTACTTC

d_call: .
clone_size: few
v_call: TRBV5-6
j_call: TRBJ1-4
cdr3_aa: CASSFWVRGGEKLFF
cdr3_nt: TGTGCCAGCAGCTTCTGGGTCCGGGGAGGTGAAAAACTGTTTTTT

d_call: TRBD2
clone_size: .
v_call: TRBV7-3
j_call: TRBJ2-1
cdr3_aa: CASSLSSGSYEQFF
cdr3_nt: TGTGCCAGCAGCTTATCTAGCGGGAGCTATGAGCAGTTCTTC

d_call: .
clone_size: .
v_call: TRBV19
j_call: TRBJ1-6
cdr3_aa: CACSRQIRDSLNSPLHF
cdr3_nt: TGTGCCTGCTCTCGACAGATCCGAGATTCCCTCAATTCACCCCTCCACTTT

d_call: TRBD2
clone_size: .
v_call: TRBV5-1
j_call: TRBJ2-5
cdr3_aa: CASNLGTSGSVGQETQYF
cdr3_nt: TGCGCCAGCAATTTGGGGACTAGCGGGAGCGTGGGTCAAGAGACCCAGTACTTC

d_call: TRBD1
clone_size: .
v_call: TRBV12-3/TRBV12-4
j_call: TRBJ2-7
cdr3_aa: CASSLGTGIEQYF
cdr3_nt: TGTGCCAGCAGTTTAGGGACAGGGATCGAGCAGTACTTC

d_call: TRBD1
clone_size: few
v_call: TRBV5-4
j_call: TRBJ1-1
cdr3_aa: CASIKGQGNTEAFF
cdr3_nt: TGTGCCAGCATCAAGGGACAGGGGAACACTGAAGCTTTCTTT

d_call: .
clone_size: .
v_call: TRBV4-3
j_call: TRBJ2-1
cdr3_aa: CASSQGPGSINEQFF
cdr3_nt: TGCGCCAGCAGCCAAGGACCGGGGTCAATCAATGAGCAGTTCTTC

d_call: .
clone_size: .
v_call: TRBV18
j_call: TRBJ1-5
cdr3_aa: CASSPGANSNQPQHF
cdr3_nt: TGTGCCAGCTCACCGGGGGCCAATAGCAATCAGCCCCAGCATTTT

d_call: .
clone_size: .
v_call: TRBV9
j_call: TRBJ1-3
cdr3_aa: CASSVNPSDGNTIYF
cdr3_nt: TGTGCCAGCAGCGTGAACCCGAGTGATGGAAACACCATATATTTT

d_call: .
clone_size: .
v_call: TRBV9
j_call: TRBJ1-1
cdr3_aa: CASSLNMNTEAFF
cdr3_nt: TGTGCCAGCAGCCTTAACATGAACACTGAAGCTTTCTTT

d_call: .
clone_size: .
v_call: TRBV24-1
j_call: TRBJ1-4
cdr3_aa: CATSAVGRGTEKLFF
cdr3_nt: TGTGCCACCAGTGCCGTGGGCCGGGGGACGGAAAAACTGTTTTTT

d_call: .
clone_size: .
v_call: TRBV7-9
j_call: TRBJ1-1
cdr3_aa: CASSFLGGAFF
cdr3_nt: TGTGCCAGCAGCTTTCTAGGCGGAGCTTTCTTT

d_call: .
clone_size: few
v_call: TRBV9
j_call: TRBJ1-1
cdr3_aa: CASSVTGQNTEAFF
cdr3_nt: TGTGCCAGCAGCGTGACGGGACAGAACACTGAAGCTTTCTTT

d_call: .
clone_size: .
v_call: TRBV2
j_call: TRBJ1-4
cdr3_aa: CASSVGPGLKLFF
cdr3_nt: TGTGCCAGCAGCGTTGGACCGGGATTAAAACTGTTTTTT

d_call: TRBD2
clone_size: .
v_call: TRBV5-1
j_call: TRBJ2-3
cdr3_aa: CASSLAATSGGWGTDTQYF
cdr3_nt: TGCGCCAGCAGCTTGGCCGCGACTAGCGGGGGGTGGGGCACAGATACGCAGTATTTT

d_call: TRBD1
clone_size: .
v_call: TRBV28
j_call: TRBJ2-7
cdr3_aa: CASSSYDRGRKEQYF
cdr3_nt: TGTGCCAGCAGTTCGTATGACAGGGGGCGCAAAGAGCAGTACTTC